A selection of T cell receptor beta chains follows, all from one sample in a study of blood T cell repertoires in COVID-19. Method: immunoSEQ multiplex PCR; TCRdb's copy keeps in-frame clones and lacks some. The sample has 15,000 to 20,000 clones; approximately 86% are singletons. The sequencing input was peripheral blood. These receptors were collected from a human donor in a cohort sampled during active COVID-19. The CDR3 runs from the conserved cysteine through the conserved F or W. Each record gives: D gene, clone size, V gene, J gene, CDR3 protein, CDR3 DNA. D genes are given only for firm matches. Clone size appears in some rows only: once, few, many, or a class for an expanded clone.

d_call: TRBD2; clone_size: NA; v_call: TRBV3-1/TRBV3-2; j_call: TRBJ2-3; cdr3_aa: CASSQDLLAGGDTQYF; cdr3_nt: TGTGCCAGCAGCCAAGATTTGCTAGCGGGAGGGGATACGCAGTATTTT
d_call: NA; clone_size: NA; v_call: TRBV24-1; j_call: TRBJ2-3; cdr3_aa: CATSAPLSTDTQYF; cdr3_nt: TGTGCCACCAGTGCCCCACTTAGCACAGATACGCAGTATTTT
d_call: NA; clone_size: once; v_call: TRBV4-2; j_call: TRBJ1-6; cdr3_aa: CASSPPNGENSPLHF; cdr3_nt: TGTGCCAGCAGCCCGCCGAATGGAGAGAATTCACCCCTCCACTTT
d_call: TRBD2; clone_size: NA; v_call: TRBV5-1; j_call: TRBJ2-1; cdr3_aa: CASRATSGAYNEQFF; cdr3_nt: TGCGCCAGCAGGGCGACTAGCGGGGCCTACAATGAGCAGTTCTTC
d_call: NA; clone_size: NA; v_call: TRBV9; j_call: TRBJ2-3; cdr3_aa: CASSVGPLPGDTQYF; cdr3_nt: TGTGCCAGCAGCGTAGGTCCCCTTCCGGGTGATACGCAGTATTTT
d_call: TRBD1; clone_size: NA; v_call: TRBV4-3; j_call: TRBJ2-7; cdr3_aa: CASSARTGAGEQYF; cdr3_nt: TGCGCCAGCAGCGCACGGACAGGGGCTGGGGAGCAGTACTTC
d_call: NA; clone_size: NA; v_call: TRBV5-6; j_call: TRBJ2-7; cdr3_aa: CASRRSGKSYEQYF; cdr3_nt: TGTGCCAGCAGAAGGTCAGGGAAGTCCTACGAGCAGTACTTC
d_call: TRBD2; clone_size: NA; v_call: TRBV4-3; j_call: TRBJ2-7; cdr3_aa: CASSQAGGDRRHEQYF; cdr3_nt: TGCGCCAGCAGCCAAGCGGGGGGGGATCGCCGCCACGAGCAGTACTTC
d_call: TRBD1; clone_size: NA; v_call: TRBV27; j_call: TRBJ2-3; cdr3_aa: CASSSGTGQSTDTQYF; cdr3_nt: TGTGCCAGCAGTTCTGGTACGGGACAGAGCACAGATACGCAGTATTTT
d_call: NA; clone_size: NA; v_call: TRBV27; j_call: TRBJ2-1; cdr3_aa: CASSFYPGEQFF; cdr3_nt: TGTGCCAGCAGTTTCTACCCTGGTGAGCAGTTCTTC
d_call: TRBD2; clone_size: few; v_call: TRBV25-1; j_call: TRBJ2-1; cdr3_aa: CASSESGGLRNEQFF; cdr3_nt: TGTGCCAGCAGTGAAAGCGGGGGGCTAAGGAATGAGCAGTTCTTC
d_call: TRBD2; clone_size: once; v_call: TRBV5-1; j_call: TRBJ2-3; cdr3_aa: CASSQNGLADTDTQYF; cdr3_nt: TGCGCCAGCAGCCAAAACGGACTAGCGGACACAGATACGCAGTATTTT
d_call: TRBD2; clone_size: NA; v_call: TRBV7-9; j_call: TRBJ2-7; cdr3_aa: CASSVGTSGFFSYEQYF; cdr3_nt: TGTGCCAGCAGCGTCGGGACTAGCGGTTTCTTCTCCTACGAGCAGTACTTC
d_call: NA; clone_size: NA; v_call: TRBV14; j_call: TRBJ2-7; cdr3_aa: CASSQALAHAPRAPYEQYF; cdr3_nt: TGTGCCAGCAGCCAAGCGCTAGCACACGCTCCCCGGGCCCCTTACGAGCAGTACTTC
d_call: TRBD2; clone_size: NA; v_call: TRBV28; j_call: TRBJ2-7; cdr3_aa: CASSSGLAGSYEQYF; cdr3_nt: TGTGCCAGCAGCTCAGGACTAGCGGGCTCCTACGAGCAGTACTTC
d_call: NA; clone_size: NA; v_call: TRBV7-6; j_call: TRBJ1-1; cdr3_aa: CASSLGEHRDTEAFF; cdr3_nt: TGTGCCAGCAGCTTAGGTGAACACCGGGACACTGAAGCTTTCTTT
d_call: NA; clone_size: NA; v_call: TRBV6-1; j_call: TRBJ1-1; cdr3_aa: CASSEAWGGEAFF; cdr3_nt: TGTGCCAGCAGTGAAGCGTGGGGGGGTGAAGCTTTCTTT
d_call: NA; clone_size: NA; v_call: TRBV5-6; j_call: TRBJ2-7; cdr3_aa: CASSSSRGQYF; cdr3_nt: TGTGCCAGCAGCTCAAGTAGGGGGCAGTACTTC
d_call: TRBD1; clone_size: NA; v_call: TRBV24-1; j_call: TRBJ2-1; cdr3_aa: CATMTSSGTGTYNEQFF; cdr3_nt: TGTGCCACCATGACGTCATCCGGGACAGGGACATACAATGAGCAGTTCTTC
d_call: NA; clone_size: NA; v_call: TRBV4-2; j_call: TRBJ2-2; cdr3_aa: CASSTVGVGELFF; cdr3_nt: TGTGCCAGCAGCACGGTCGGAGTGGGGGAGCTGTTTTTT
d_call: TRBD2; clone_size: once; v_call: TRBV4-3; j_call: TRBJ2-1; cdr3_aa: CASSQTGLAVYNEQFF; cdr3_nt: TGCGCCAGCAGCCAAACGGGACTAGCGGTCTACAATGAGCAGTTCTTC
d_call: TRBD2; clone_size: NA; v_call: TRBV15; j_call: TRBJ2-7; cdr3_aa: CATSRVFGTRYEQYF; cdr3_nt: TGTGCCACCAGCAGAGTATTCGGGACTAGGTACGAGCAGTACTTC
d_call: NA; clone_size: NA; v_call: TRBV27; j_call: TRBJ2-7; cdr3_aa: CASSLGAGYEQYF; cdr3_nt: TGTGCCAGCAGTTTAGGGGCCGGCTACGAGCAGTACTTC
d_call: TRBD2; clone_size: NA; v_call: TRBV11-3; j_call: TRBJ2-1; cdr3_aa: CASSLDSGVYNEQFF; cdr3_nt: TGTGCCAGCAGCTTGGATAGCGGGGTCTACAATGAGCAGTTCTTC
d_call: NA; clone_size: NA; v_call: TRBV18; j_call: TRBJ2-5; cdr3_aa: CASSPLSGHGAQETQYF; cdr3_nt: TGTGCCAGCTCACCTCTGAGTGGGCATGGGGCCCAAGAGACCCAGTACTTC
d_call: NA; clone_size: once; v_call: TRBV27; j_call: TRBJ2-7; cdr3_aa: CASSPRDTTYEQYF; cdr3_nt: TGTGCCAGCAGTCCTCGGGACACCACCTACGAGCAGTACTTC
d_call: TRBD2; clone_size: NA; v_call: TRBV7-2; j_call: TRBJ2-3; cdr3_aa: CASSLGWTSGTQYF; cdr3_nt: TGTGCCAGCAGCTTAGGGTGGACTAGCGGCACGCAGTATTTT
d_call: NA; clone_size: NA; v_call: TRBV11-3; j_call: TRBJ2-6; cdr3_aa: CASSFRGSGANVLTF; cdr3_nt: TGTGCCAGCAGCTTCAGGGGTTCAGGGGCCAACGTCCTGACTTTC
d_call: NA; clone_size: NA; v_call: TRBV27; j_call: TRBJ2-1; cdr3_aa: CASSSGLLALLYNEQFF; cdr3_nt: TGTGCCAGCAGTTCCGGATTGCTAGCGCTATTGTACAATGAGCAGTTCTTC
d_call: NA; clone_size: NA; v_call: TRBV18; j_call: TRBJ1-5; cdr3_aa: CASSRNGYNQPQHF; cdr3_nt: TGTGCCAGCTCACGAAACGGGTACAATCAGCCCCAGCATTTT
d_call: TRBD1; clone_size: NA; v_call: TRBV10-3; j_call: TRBJ1-3; cdr3_aa: CAISERFRGGYGNTIYF; cdr3_nt: TGTGCCATCAGTGAGAGGTTTAGAGGGGGCTATGGAAACACCATATATTTT
d_call: TRBD2; clone_size: NA; v_call: TRBV5-1; j_call: TRBJ2-3; cdr3_aa: CASSYLAGSTDTQYF; cdr3_nt: TGCGCCAGCAGCTACTTAGCGGGAAGCACAGATACGCAGTATTTT
d_call: NA; clone_size: NA; v_call: TRBV7-2; j_call: TRBJ2-2; cdr3_aa: CASSFLANTGELFF; cdr3_nt: TGTGCCAGCAGCTTTCTAGCGAACACCGGGGAGCTGTTTTTT
d_call: TRBD1; clone_size: NA; v_call: TRBV28; j_call: TRBJ1-1; cdr3_aa: CASSLNTGEVTEAFF; cdr3_nt: TGTGCCAGCAGTTTAAACACAGGGGAGGTTACTGAAGCTTTCTTT
d_call: TRBD2; clone_size: few; v_call: TRBV27; j_call: TRBJ2-7; cdr3_aa: CASSSRGGWDEQYF; cdr3_nt: TGTGCCAGCAGTAGTCGGGGAGGGTGGGACGAGCAGTACTTC
d_call: NA; clone_size: NA; v_call: TRBV24-1; j_call: TRBJ2-5; cdr3_aa: CATSDLETQYF; cdr3_nt: TGTGCCACCAGTGATCTGGAGACCCAGTACTTC
d_call: NA; clone_size: NA; v_call: TRBV29-1; j_call: TRBJ2-7; cdr3_aa: CSVELVHTYEQYF; cdr3_nt: TGCAGCGTTGAGTTGGTACACACCTACGAGCAGTACTTC
d_call: NA; clone_size: NA; v_call: TRBV19; j_call: TRBJ1-6; cdr3_aa: CASSMGPPPLHF; cdr3_nt: TGTGCCAGTAGTATGGGGCCCCCACCCCTCCACTTT
d_call: TRBD1; clone_size: NA; v_call: TRBV19; j_call: TRBJ1-3; cdr3_aa: CASSPGQGTGGNTIYF; cdr3_nt: TGTGCCAGTAGTCCCGGACAGGGAACGGGAGGAAACACCATATATTTT
d_call: TRBD1; clone_size: once; v_call: TRBV9; j_call: TRBJ2-5; cdr3_aa: CASSRQGSVETQYF; cdr3_nt: TGTGCCAGCAGCCGACAGGGGAGCGTGGAGACCCAGTACTTC
d_call: TRBD2; clone_size: NA; v_call: TRBV5-4; j_call: TRBJ2-3; cdr3_aa: CASSTGLSRQLSTDTQYF; cdr3_nt: TGTGCCAGCAGCACGGGACTAAGCCGCCAACTTAGCACAGATACGCAGTATTTT
d_call: TRBD1; clone_size: NA; v_call: TRBV2; j_call: TRBJ2-7; cdr3_aa: CASSHPGQAYEQYF; cdr3_nt: TGTGCCAGCAGTCACCCGGGACAGGCCTACGAGCAGTACTTC
d_call: NA; clone_size: NA; v_call: TRBV9; j_call: TRBJ1-1; cdr3_aa: CASSVEEGSEAFF; cdr3_nt: TGTGCCAGCAGCGTAGAGGAGGGTTCAGAAGCTTTCTTT
d_call: NA; clone_size: NA; v_call: TRBV6-2/TRBV6-3; j_call: TRBJ2-7; cdr3_aa: CASSYFGGTYEQYF; cdr3_nt: TGTGCCAGCAGTTACTTCGGGGGAACCTACGAGCAGTACTTC
d_call: NA; clone_size: once; v_call: TRBV19; j_call: TRBJ2-7; cdr3_aa: CASSLLLDNEQYF; cdr3_nt: TGTGCCAGTAGCCTCCTACTAGACAACGAGCAGTACTTC
d_call: TRBD1; clone_size: NA; v_call: TRBV5-8; j_call: TRBJ2-5; cdr3_aa: CASSYGTGMGTQYF; cdr3_nt: TGTGCCAGCAGCTACGGGACAGGGATGGGGACCCAGTACTTC
d_call: NA; clone_size: NA; v_call: TRBV4-1; j_call: TRBJ2-7; cdr3_aa: CASSQAGGLQYEQYF; cdr3_nt: TGCGCCAGCAGCCAAGCAGGGGGGCTGCAATACGAGCAGTACTTC